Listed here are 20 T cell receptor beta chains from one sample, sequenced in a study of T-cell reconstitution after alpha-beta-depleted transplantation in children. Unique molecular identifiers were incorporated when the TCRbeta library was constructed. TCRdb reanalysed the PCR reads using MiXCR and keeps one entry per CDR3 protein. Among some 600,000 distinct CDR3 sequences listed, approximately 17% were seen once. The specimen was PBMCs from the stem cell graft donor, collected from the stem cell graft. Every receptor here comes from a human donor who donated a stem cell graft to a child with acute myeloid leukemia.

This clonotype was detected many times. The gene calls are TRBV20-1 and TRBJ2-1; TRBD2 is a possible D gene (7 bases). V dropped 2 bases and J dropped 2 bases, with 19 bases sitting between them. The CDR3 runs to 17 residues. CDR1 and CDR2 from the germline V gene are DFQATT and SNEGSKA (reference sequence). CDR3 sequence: CSARKQGGGNAYNEQFF. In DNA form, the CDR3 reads TGCAGTGCTAGAAAACAAGGGGGGGGGAACGCCTACAATGAGCAGTTCTTC.

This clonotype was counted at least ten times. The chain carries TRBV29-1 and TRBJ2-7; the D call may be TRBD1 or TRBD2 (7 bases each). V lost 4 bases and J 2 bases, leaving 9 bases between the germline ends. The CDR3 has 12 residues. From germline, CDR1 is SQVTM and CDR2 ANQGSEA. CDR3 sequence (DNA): TGCAGCGTTGCAGGGGGGGCCTACGAGCAGTACTTC. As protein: CSVAGGAYEQYF.

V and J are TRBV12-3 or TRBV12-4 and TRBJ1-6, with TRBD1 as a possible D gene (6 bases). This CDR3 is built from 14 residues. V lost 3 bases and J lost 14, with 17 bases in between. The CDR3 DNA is TGTGCCAGCAGTTTCGGGGACAAATATGAAGCCCTCCACTTT. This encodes CASSFGDKYEALHF.

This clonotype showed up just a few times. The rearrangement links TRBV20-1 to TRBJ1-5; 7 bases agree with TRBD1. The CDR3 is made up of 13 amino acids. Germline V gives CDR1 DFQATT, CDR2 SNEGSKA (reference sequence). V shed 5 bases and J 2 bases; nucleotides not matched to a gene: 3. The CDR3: CSAYGTGNQPQHF. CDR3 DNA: TGCAGTGCTTACGGGACAGGCAATCAGCCCCAGCATTTT.

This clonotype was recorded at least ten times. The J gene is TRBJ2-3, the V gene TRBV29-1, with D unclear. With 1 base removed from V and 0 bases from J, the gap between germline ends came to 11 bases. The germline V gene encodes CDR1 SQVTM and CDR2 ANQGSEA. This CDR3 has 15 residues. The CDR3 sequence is CSVEGRRASTDTQYF. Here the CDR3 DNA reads TGCAGCGTTGAAGGCAGACGGGCGAGCACAGATACGCAGTATTTT.

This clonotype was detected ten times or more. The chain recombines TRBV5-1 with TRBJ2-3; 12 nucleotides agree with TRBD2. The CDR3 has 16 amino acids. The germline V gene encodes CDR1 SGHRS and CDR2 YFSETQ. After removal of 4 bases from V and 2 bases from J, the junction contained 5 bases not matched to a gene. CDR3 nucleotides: TGCGCCAGCAGCCCGGGACTAGCGGGCACCACAGATACGCAGTATTTT. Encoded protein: CASSPGLAGTTDTQYF.

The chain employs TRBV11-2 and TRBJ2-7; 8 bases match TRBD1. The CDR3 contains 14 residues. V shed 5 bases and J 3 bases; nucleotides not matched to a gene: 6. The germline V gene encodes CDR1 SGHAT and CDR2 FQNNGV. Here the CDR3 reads CASSIGQGFYEQYF. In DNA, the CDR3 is TGTGCCAGCAGCATTGGACAGGGTTTCTACGAGCAGTACTTC.

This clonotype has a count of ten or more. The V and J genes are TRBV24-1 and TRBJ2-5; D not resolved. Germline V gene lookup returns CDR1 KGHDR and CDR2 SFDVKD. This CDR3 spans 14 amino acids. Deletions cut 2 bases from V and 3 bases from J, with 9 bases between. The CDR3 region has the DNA TGTGCCACCAGTGATTACACCGCTGAAGAGACCCAGTACTTC. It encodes CATSDYTAEETQYF.

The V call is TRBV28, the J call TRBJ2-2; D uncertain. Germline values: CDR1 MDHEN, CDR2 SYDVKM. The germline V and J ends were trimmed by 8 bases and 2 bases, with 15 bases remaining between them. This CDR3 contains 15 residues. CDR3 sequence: CASRTILLNTGELFF. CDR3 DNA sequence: TGTGCCAGCCGGACCATACTACTAAACACCGGGGAGCTGTTTTTT.

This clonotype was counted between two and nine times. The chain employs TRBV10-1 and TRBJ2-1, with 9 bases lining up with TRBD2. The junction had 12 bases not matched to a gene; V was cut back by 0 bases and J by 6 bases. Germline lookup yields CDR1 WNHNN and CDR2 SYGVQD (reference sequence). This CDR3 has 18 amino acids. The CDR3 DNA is TGCGCCAGCAGTGAGTCTGGAGTCGGGCTAGCGGGGTTCAATGAGCAGTTCTTC. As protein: CASSESGVGLAGFNEQFF.

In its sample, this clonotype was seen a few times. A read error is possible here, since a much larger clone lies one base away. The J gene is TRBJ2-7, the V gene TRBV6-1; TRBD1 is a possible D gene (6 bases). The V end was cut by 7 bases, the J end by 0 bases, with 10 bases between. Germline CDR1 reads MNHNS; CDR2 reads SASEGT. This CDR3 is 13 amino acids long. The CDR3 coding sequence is TGTGCCAGCACTGGGGACAACTCCTACGAGCAGTACTTC. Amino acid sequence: CASTGDNSYEQYF.

CDR3 nucleotides: TGTGCCAGCAGCTCCGGGACAGCCTACACTGAAGCTTTCTTT. Translated: CASSSGTAYTEAFF. The chain carries TRBV21-1 and TRBJ1-1; no DNA check was done on the table's D call, TRBD1. TRBV21-1 is noted as a pseudogene. The CDR3 has 14 residues.

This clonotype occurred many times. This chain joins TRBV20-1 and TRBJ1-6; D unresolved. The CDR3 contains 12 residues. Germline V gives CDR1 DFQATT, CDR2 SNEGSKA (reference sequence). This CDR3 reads CTPGGQNSPLHF. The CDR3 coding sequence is TGCACCCCAGGAGGGCAAAATTCACCCCTCCACTTT.

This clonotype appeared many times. CDR3 bases: TGTGCCAGCAGTGGAGACCGGGACAGGGATGGCTACACCTTC. Protein sequence: CASSGDRDRDGYTF. The genes are TRBV25-1 and TRBJ1-2; 9 bases map to TRBD1. In germline, CDR1 is MGHDK, CDR2 SYGVNS. Trimming took 4 bases from V and 6 from J; bases not matched to a gene: 6. CDR3 length: 14 residues.

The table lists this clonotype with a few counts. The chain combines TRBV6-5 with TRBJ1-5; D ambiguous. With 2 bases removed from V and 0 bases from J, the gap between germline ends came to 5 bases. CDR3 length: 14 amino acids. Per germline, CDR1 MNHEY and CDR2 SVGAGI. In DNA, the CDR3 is TGTGCCAGCAGTTACAGCTATAGCAATCAGCCCCAGCATTTT. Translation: CASSYSYSNQPQHF.

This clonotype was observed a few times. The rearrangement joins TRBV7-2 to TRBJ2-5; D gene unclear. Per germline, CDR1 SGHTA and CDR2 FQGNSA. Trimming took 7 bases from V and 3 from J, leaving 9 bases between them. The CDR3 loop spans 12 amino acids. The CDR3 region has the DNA TGTGCCAGCAACGTAGGTGAAGAGACCCAGTACTTC. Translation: CASNVGEETQYF.

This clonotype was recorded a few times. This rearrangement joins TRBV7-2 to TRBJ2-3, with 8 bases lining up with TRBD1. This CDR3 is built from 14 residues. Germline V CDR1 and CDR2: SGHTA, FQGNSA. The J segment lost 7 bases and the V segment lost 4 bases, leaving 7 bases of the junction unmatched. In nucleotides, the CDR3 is TGTGCCAGCAGCTCCCGCCAGGGGGCCAATACGCAGTATTTT. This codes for CASSSRQGANTQYF.

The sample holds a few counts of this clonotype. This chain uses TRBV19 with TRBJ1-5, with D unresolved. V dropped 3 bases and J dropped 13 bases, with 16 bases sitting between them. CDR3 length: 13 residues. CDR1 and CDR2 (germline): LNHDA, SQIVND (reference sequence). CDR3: CASSMRVPATQHF. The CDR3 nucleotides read TGTGCCAGTAGTATGAGGGTTCCCGCGACTCAGCATTTT.

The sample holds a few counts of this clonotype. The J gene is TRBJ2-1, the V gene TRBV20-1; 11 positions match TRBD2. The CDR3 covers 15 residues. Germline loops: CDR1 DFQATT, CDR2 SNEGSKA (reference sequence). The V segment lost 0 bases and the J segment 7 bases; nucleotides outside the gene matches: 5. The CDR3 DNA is TGCAGTGCTAGAGATCTTGGACTAGCGGGTAATGAGCAGTTCTTC. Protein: CSARDLGLAGNEQFF.

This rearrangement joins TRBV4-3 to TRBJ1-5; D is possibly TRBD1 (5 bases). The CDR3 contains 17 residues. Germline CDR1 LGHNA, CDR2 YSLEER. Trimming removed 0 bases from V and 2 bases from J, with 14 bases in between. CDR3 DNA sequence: TGCGCCAGCAGCCAAGATTGGGGGATGACAGGCAATCAGCCCCAGCATTTT. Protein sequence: CASSQDWGMTGNQPQHF.